These T cell receptor beta chains were read from a single sample in a study of siplizumab effects on memory and regulatory T cells. The data were produced by immunoSEQ multiplex PCR, yet TCRdb's version contains in-frame clones alone and is incomplete. This table holds some 99,000 clones, just over 90% found once. Sample: Tregs sorted from blood. These receptors all come from a human donor in good health. CDR3s leave out the opening cysteine and the closing phenylalanine or tryptophan. Each record gives: V gene, J gene, CDR3 protein.

TRBV5-1	TRBJ1-2	ASSLDRATNYGYT
TRBV7-8	TRBJ2-3	ASSVHTDTQY
TRBV4-2	TRBJ1-2	ASSSAGTGGYGYT
TRBV19	TRBJ2-3	ASSDLGGTDTQY
TRBV29-1	TRBJ1-5	SASREGQPQH
TRBV5-1	TRBJ2-3	ASSNTRGTDTQY
TRBV12-5	TRBJ1-4	ASGLGQGATNEKLF
TRBV27	TRBJ2-7	ASSLSRGLDSEQY
TRBV11-3	TRBJ2-1	ASSLPGLYNEQF
TRBV6-6	TRBJ1-4	ASSRGDRVFEKLF
TRBV18	TRBJ2-7	ASSPGSTGVTYEQY
TRBV27	TRBJ1-5	ASRGGTGTFSNQPQH
TRBV6-6	TRBJ2-7	ASSNTGGGVNEQY
TRBV5-1	TRBJ1-1	ASSLAGGRGTEAF
TRBV11-2	TRBJ1-5	ASSPRAEQPQH
TRBV2	TRBJ1-2	ASSRQLLNYGYT
TRBV2	TRBJ1-4	ASRGDRGSEKLF
TRBV5-1	TRBJ2-2	ASRATYTGELF
TRBV19	TRBJ2-1	ASSLLGLAGGGNEQF
TRBV5-1	TRBJ1-1	ASSLRGDGTEAF
TRBV5-1	TRBJ2-7	ASSLELRYPKEQY
TRBV2	TRBJ2-2	ASSWTSGTGELF
TRBV11-2	TRBJ2-5	ASSLGAGGGETQY
TRBV5-4	TRBJ1-1	ASSQDPAARGAF
TRBV28	TRBJ2-1	ASSRGLVGRQF
TRBV18	TRBJ2-2	ASSPPNTNTGELF
TRBV11-1	TRBJ2-1	ASSLFRRGDNEQF
TRBV2	TRBJ2-1	ASRATSGPPSSYNEQF
TRBV11-2	TRBJ1-2	ASSLDRDYGYT
TRBV6-6	TRBJ2-7	ASSPAYEQY
TRBV10-3	TRBJ2-1	AISYRGPNNEQF
TRBV5-1	TRBJ2-1	ASSLTSGSSYNEQF
TRBV7-2	TRBJ2-7	ASSLVVRGEQY
TRBV19	TRBJ2-7	ASSIVEGTTYEQY
TRBV9	TRBJ2-2	ASSVDLREGTGELF
TRBV7-2	TRBJ2-7	ASSLSTGQLYEQY
TRBV7-9	TRBJ1-1	ASSLDGSETEAF
TRBV2	TRBJ2-7	ASILPRGTSGRLFYEQY
TRBV7-3	TRBJ2-2	ASSFGQANTGELF
TRBV2	TRBJ2-7	ASSELRVGFKWEQY
TRBV7-9	TRBJ1-2	ASSRAGGNYGYT
TRBV27	TRBJ1-2	ASSSKTGSYGYT
TRBV27	TRBJ2-1	ASSLGPPVRTNEQF
TRBV7-9	TRBJ1-2	ASSFSGIPQHGYT
TRBV7-6	TRBJ2-2	ASSQGHPNTGELF
TRBV7-9	TRBJ2-2	ASSEGPTALF
TRBV11-2	TRBJ2-3	ASSLERDTQY
TRBV18	TRBJ2-3	ASALGGSDTQY
TRBV5-1	TRBJ2-2	ATPLNTGELF
TRBV7-5	TRBJ2-3	ARSFSEVAGTSTDTQY
TRBV7-9	TRBJ1-5	ASSWTGGSSQPQH
TRBV27	TRBJ2-5	ASSLWGRETQY
TRBV6-1	TRBJ2-1	ASSKGGGPYNEQF
TRBV2	TRBJ1-6	ASSGTVNSPLH
TRBV7-9	TRBJ1-1	ASSWAMNTEAF
TRBV6-6	TRBJ2-7	ASSYPTSGSLGEQY
TRBV6-6	TRBJ2-3	ASSYNRLTDTQY
TRBV6-5	TRBJ2-7	ASSLGQDYEQY
TRBV9	TRBJ2-5	ASSGSGSGETQY